The 26 T cell receptor beta chains presented below share a single source sample, sequenced in a study of blood T cell repertoires in COVID-19. The data were produced by immunoSEQ multiplex PCR, yet TCRdb's version contains in-frame clones alone and is incomplete. In the table there are over 90,000 clones, about 80% of which are singletons. What was sequenced was peripheral blood. These TCRs come from a human donor in a cohort sampled during active or convalescent COVID-19.

The rearrangement uses TRBV25-1 and TRBJ2-2, with D possibly matching TRBD1 (6 bases). With 2 bases removed from V and 2 bases from J, the gap between germline ends came to 15 bases. Germline V gives CDR1 MGHDK, CDR2 SYGVNS. The CDR3 totals 17 residues. The CDR3 DNA follows: TGTGCCAGCAGTGAAAGAGGAAGACAGGCTAACACCGGGGAGCTGTTTTTT. Translated, it gives CASSERGRQANTGELFF.

The chain has TRBV19 and TRBJ1-6; weak D call: TRBD1 (6 bases). V gave up 5 bases and J gave up 7 bases, with 15 bases separating them. The CDR3 contains 15 residues. In germline, CDR1 is LNHDA, CDR2 SQIVND (reference sequence). Written as DNA, the CDR3 is TGTGCCAGTAGTCCGACGGACAGTCAGAATTCACCCCTCCACTTT. Protein product: CASSPTDSQNSPLHF.

This chain joins TRBV6-5 and TRBJ2-7, with D possibly being TRBD2 (6 bases). CDR3 length: 15 residues. CDR1 MNHEY and CDR2 SVGAGI come from the germline V gene. V dropped 1 base and J dropped 6 bases, with 16 bases sitting between them. The CDR3 sequence is CASSYFGTEGTEQYF. DNA of the CDR3: TGTGCCAGCAGTTACTTTGGGACGGAGGGGACCGAGCAGTACTTC.

The V and J genes are TRBV6-5 and TRBJ1-2; 7 bases agree with TRBD1. After removal of 2 bases from V and 7 bases from J, the junction contained 7 bases not matched to a gene. CDR3 length: 14 residues. CDR1 and CDR2 from the germline V gene are MNHEY and SVGAGI. This CDR3 is CASSYLGGGSGYTF. CDR3 DNA sequence: TGTGCCAGCAGTTACCTAGGGGGCGGTAGTGGCTACACCTTC.

V and J are TRBV5-8 and TRBJ2-2; 7 bases match TRBD1. This CDR3 is 15 amino acids long. Germline V gene sequence: CDR1 SGHTS, CDR2 YDEGEE. The J segment lost 8 bases and the V segment lost 3 bases, leaving 10 bases of the junction unmatched. CDR3 coding DNA: TGTGCCAGCAGCTCGGGACAGCAGCCGGCGGGGGAGCTGTTTTTT. This encodes CASSSGQQPAGELFF.

The chain couples TRBV28 to TRBJ1-2, with D perhaps matching TRBD1 (6 bases). The CDR3 length is 15 residues. Looked up from germline, CDR1 is MDHEN and CDR2 is SYDVKM. V dropped 6 bases and J dropped 4 bases, with 18 bases sitting between them. CDR3 in DNA: TGTGCCAGCAGCAATAGGGGGGAGGGTCTCTATGGCTACACCTTC. Amino acid sequence: CASSNRGEGLYGYTF.

This sequence joins TRBV7-9 and TRBJ2-3, with 8 positions matching TRBD2. The CDR3 contains 15 residues. Losses at the gene ends were 8 bases for V and 4 bases for J; bases not matched to a gene: 11. The germline V gene has CDR1 SEHNR and CDR2 FQNEAQ (reference sequence). The CDR3 loop reads CASARPTGGSDTQYF. The CDR3 DNA follows: TGTGCCAGCGCCAGACCCACGGGGGGGTCAGATACGCAGTATTTT.

DNA of the CDR3: TGTGCCAGCAGCTTAGGAGTTACTTACCAGTACTTC. It specifies CASSLGVTYQYF. The chain is built from TRBV7-8 and TRBJ2-7, with no clear D. From germline, CDR1 is SGHVS and CDR2 FQNEAQ. The CDR3 extends over 12 amino acids. Trimming took 1 base from V and 10 from J, leaving 11 bases between them.

The chain combines TRBV5-5 with TRBJ2-7, with D tentatively TRBD2 (5 bases). The CDR3 contains 14 residues. Trimming took 4 bases from V and 7 from J, leaving 18 bases between them. Germline CDR1 and CDR2: SGHKS and YYEKEE (reference sequence). The CDR3 nucleotides read TGTGCCAGCAGCCGAGGGTCGCAAGGGCAAGAGCAGTACTTC. Translating it yields CASSRGSQGQEQYF.

CDR3 in amino acids: CASSPTTGTDTQYF. As DNA, the CDR3 is TGTGCCAGCTCACCTACGACAGGGACGGATACGCAGTATTTT. The chain employs TRBV18 and TRBJ2-3; TRBD1 agrees at 7 bases. The CDR3 is made up of 14 amino acids. CDR1 is KGHSH, CDR2 LQKENI, per germline. The junction had 6 bases not matched to a gene; V was cut back by 3 bases and J by 6 bases.

The chain links TRBV3-1 (or the pseudogene TRBV3-2) to TRBJ1-3; D gene uncertain. CDR3 size: 15 residues. V lost 1 base to trimming and J lost 0 bases, with 7 bases between them. Germline lookup yields CDR1 LGHDT and CDR2 YNNKEL (reference sequence). CDR3 in DNA: TGTGCCAGCAGCCAAGCGGGATCCTCTGGAAACACCATATATTTT. Translation: CASSQAGSSGNTIYF.

The chain joins TRBV10-1 to TRBJ2-7; D possibly corresponds to TRBD1 (6 bases). Germline V gives CDR1 WNHNN, CDR2 SYGVQD (reference sequence). The germline V and J ends were trimmed by 5 bases and 4 bases, with 6 bases remaining between them. This CDR3 has 11 residues. CDR3 loop: CASSQGYEQYF. The CDR3 DNA is TGCGCCAGCAGTCAGGGGTACGAGCAGTACTTC.

The count of this clone is one. The chain recombines TRBV5-1 with TRBJ2-1; TRBD1 matches 9 bases. The CDR3 is made up of 15 amino acids. V dropped 4 bases and J dropped 7; count of bases not matched to a gene: 9. Germline V gives CDR1 SGHRS, CDR2 YFSETQ. The CDR3 region has the DNA TGCGCCAGCAGCCGAGGACAGGGGTGGAGGAATGAGCAGTTCTTC. Protein sequence: CASSRGQGWRNEQFF.

The V gene is TRBV5-3, the J gene TRBJ1-5, with D unresolved. TRBV5-3 has ORF status, its function being uncertain. This CDR3 contains 17 residues. V was shortened by 1 base and J by 0 bases, with 14 bases between the two germline ends. The CDR3 DNA reads TGTGCCAGAAGCTTGTATGGGAGGGCCGATAGCAATCAGCCCCAGCATTTT. Residues: CARSLYGRADSNQPQHF.

The rearrangement links TRBV4-2 to TRBJ1-4, with D uncertain. V was clipped by 4 bases and J by 2 bases, with 5 bases between them. The CDR3 has 13 amino acids. Looked up from germline, CDR1 is LGHNA and CDR2 is YNFKEQ. CDR3 bases: TGTGCCAGCAGCCCAGGTACTAATGAAAAACTGTTTTTT. Translating it yields CASSPGTNEKLFF.

The chain couples TRBV24-1 to TRBJ2-1; 9 bases match TRBD1. Germline CDR1 is KGHDR and CDR2 is SFDVKD. The CDR3 consists of 16 residues. V dropped 4 bases and J dropped 5; count of bases not matched to a gene: 8. The CDR3 DNA reads TGTGCCACCAGTGACCAAAGCCGGACAGGGGACAATGAGCAGTTCTTC. This codes for CATSDQSRTGDNEQFF.

This chain connects TRBV11-3 to TRBJ1-3; 7 bases are shared with TRBD1. V shed 5 bases and J 0 bases; nucleotides not matched to a gene: 4. The CDR3 consists of 15 residues. CDR1 is SGHNT and CDR2 is YENEEA in the germline V gene. The CDR3 sequence is CASSETGTSGNTIYF. The CDR3 nucleotides are TGTGCCAGCAGCGAGACAGGGACCTCTGGAAACACCATATATTTT.

This clone showed up just a few times. The chain is built from TRBV7-3 and TRBJ2-2; 7 nucleotides agree with TRBD2. CDR1 SGHTA and CDR2 FQGTGA come from the germline V gene. Germline trimming cut 0 bases from V and 7 bases from J; bases unmatched to any gene: 2. The CDR3 is made up of 14 amino acids. Here the CDR3 reads CASSLTGGGGELFF. As DNA, the CDR3 is TGTGCCAGCAGCTTAACGGGCGGGGGCGGGGAGCTGTTTTTT.

The chain carries TRBV6-5 and TRBJ1-2, with D possibly matching TRBD1 (5 bases). V was shortened by 5 bases and J by 7 bases, with 20 bases between the two germline ends. From germline, CDR1 is MNHEY and CDR2 SVGAGI. The CDR3 extends over 15 amino acids. In DNA, the CDR3 is TGTGCCAGCAGTCCTTCCCTGGCGGGGGGTGGTGGCTACACCTTC. Amino acid sequence: CASSPSLAGGGGYTF.

The genes are TRBV12-3 or TRBV12-4 and TRBJ2-6, with D maybe TRBD1 (6 bases). Trimming took 7 bases from V and 10 from J, leaving 11 bases between them. The CDR3 length is 12 residues. In DNA form, the CDR3 reads TGTGCCAGCACCGGACAGACTAACGTCCTGACTTTC. Protein product: CASTGQTNVLTF.

V usage is TRBV5-4 and J usage is TRBJ1-3; TRBD1 aligns across 7 bases. V lost 4 bases, J lost 4 bases, and 5 bases stayed unmatched. Germline CDR1 reads SGHNT; CDR2 reads YYREEE (reference sequence). This CDR3 is 14 amino acids long. This CDR3 is CASSLQGQGNTIYF. The CDR3 DNA sequence: TGTGCCAGCAGCCTACAGGGGCAAGGAAACACCATATATTTT.

This clone has just one count. The J gene is TRBJ2-5, the V gene TRBV5-1; D is possibly TRBD1 (5 bases). The CDR3 is 15 amino acids. Germline V gene sequence: CDR1 SGHRS, CDR2 YFSETQ. V dropped 4 bases and J dropped 2 bases, with 15 bases sitting between them. The CDR3: CASSPVGSGQETQYF. In DNA, the CDR3 is TGCGCCAGCAGCCCCGTCGGTTCAGGGCAAGAGACCCAGTACTTC. Supplemented by reference TRBV5-1 and TRBJ2-5, the full variable domain reads KAGVTQTPRYLIKTRGQQVTLSCSPISGHRSVSWYQQTPGQGLQFLFEYFSETQRNKGNFPGRFSGRQFSNSRSEMNVSTLELGDSALYLCASSPVGSGQETQYFGPGTRLLVL.

V is TRBV5-1 and J is TRBJ1-3; TRBD1 is a possible D gene (6 bases). Germline V CDR1 and CDR2: SGHRS, YFSETQ. The CDR3 extends over 18 amino acids. Trimming left V 1 base short and J 0 bases short, with 17 bases between. The CDR3 is CASSLPEGGGPSGNTIYF. The CDR3, as DNA: TGCGCCAGCAGCTTGCCCGAGGGCGGGGGCCCCTCTGGAAACACCATATATTTT.

The CDR3 region has the DNA TGTGCCAGCAGCCCCGCAGGGGGCCTAGCCTACGAGCAGTACTTC. This gives the protein CASSPAGGLAYEQYF. This chain joins TRBV6-2 or TRBV6-3 and TRBJ2-7; 8 bases line up with TRBD1. V lost 6 bases, J lost 2 bases, and 9 bases stayed unmatched. There are 15 residues in the CDR3. Germline CDR1 and CDR2: MNHEY and SVGEGT.

The chain has TRBV5-4 and TRBJ2-2; TRBD1 agrees at 9 bases. With V trimmed by 4 bases and J by 5 bases, 6 bases remained unmatched. Germline V CDR1 and CDR2: SGHNT, YYREEE (reference sequence). The CDR3 covers 15 residues. The CDR3 reads CASSGLGQGTGELFF. Written as DNA, the CDR3 is TGTGCCAGCAGCGGGCTGGGACAGGGTACCGGGGAGCTGTTTTTT.

The CDR3 region has the DNA TGTGCCAGTAGCATGACAGGGATGGGCTCTGGAAACACCATATATTTT. This codes for CASSMTGMGSGNTIYF. The rearrangement uses TRBV19 and TRBJ1-3; 7 bases are a match to TRBD1. CDR1 and CDR2 from the germline V gene are LNHDA and SQIVND (reference sequence). V lost 6 bases to trimming and J lost 0 bases; unmatched junction nucleotides: 8. This CDR3 contains 16 residues.